This T cell receptor beta chain was sequenced for a study of vaccination and CD4 T cells after COVID-19. Study-level information: The cells in question were stimulated using overlapping spike peptides derived from SARS-CoV-2, HCoV-NL63, HCoV-OC43 and HCoV-229E. Regarding the study as a whole: A comparatively limited set of convalescent patients was examined, with no early post-infection timepoints.

As concerns this clonotype: Its cognate antigen is unknown.

Treatment defined: roughly 10-day PBMC culture with coronavirus spike peptide pools or control peptides (ViraFEST assay). The Oncomine TCR Beta short-read assay was applied to DNA of cultured CD4+ T cells. TCRdb used MiXCR to reprocess the PCR reads, holding one entry per CDR3 protein. Of about 20,000 distinct CDR3 sequences listed, roughly half are singletons. The ends were cut back, 3 bases at V and 2 bases at J, with 10 bases in the middle. The CDR3 runs to 14 residues. The germline V gene has CDR1 LNHDA and CDR2 SQIVND (reference sequence). The sequencing input was CD4+ T cells from blood, cultured in vitro. The rearrangement joins TRBV19 to TRBJ2-5, with D possibly matching TRBD1 (6 bases). The receptor was derived from a human donor who had recovered from COVID-19. CDR3 DNA: TGTGCCAGTAGTATCGGGACATTACAAGAGACCCAGTACTTC. It translates to CASSIGTLQETQYF.